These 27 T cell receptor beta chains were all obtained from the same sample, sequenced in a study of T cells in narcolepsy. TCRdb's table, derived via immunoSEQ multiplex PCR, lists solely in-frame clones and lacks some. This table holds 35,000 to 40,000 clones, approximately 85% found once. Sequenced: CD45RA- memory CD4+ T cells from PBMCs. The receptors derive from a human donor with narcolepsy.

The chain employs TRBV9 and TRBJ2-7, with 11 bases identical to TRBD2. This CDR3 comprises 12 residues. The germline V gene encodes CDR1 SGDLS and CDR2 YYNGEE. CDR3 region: CKLAGAMYEQYF. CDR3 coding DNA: TGTAAACTAGCGGGGGCAATGTACGAGCAGTACTTC. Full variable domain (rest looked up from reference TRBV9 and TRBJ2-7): DSGVTQTPKHLITATGQRVTLRCSPRSGDLSVYWYQQSLDQGLQFLIQYYNGEERAKGNILERFSAQQFPDLHSELNLSSLELGDSALYFCKLAGAMYEQYFGPGTRLTVT.

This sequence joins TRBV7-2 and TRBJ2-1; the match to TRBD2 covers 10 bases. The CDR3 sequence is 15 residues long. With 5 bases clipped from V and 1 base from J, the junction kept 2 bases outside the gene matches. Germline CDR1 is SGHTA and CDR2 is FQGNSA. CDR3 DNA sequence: TGTGCCAGCAGCCATAGCGGGGGGTCCTACAATGAGCAGTTCTTC. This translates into CASSHSGGSYNEQFF.

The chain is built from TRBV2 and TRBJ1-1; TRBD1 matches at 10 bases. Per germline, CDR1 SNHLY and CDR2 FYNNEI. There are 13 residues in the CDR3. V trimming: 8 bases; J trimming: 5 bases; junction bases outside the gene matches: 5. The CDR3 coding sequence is TGTGCCAGCGACAGGGGGCGAGGAACTGAAGCTTTCTTT. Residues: CASDRGRGTEAFF.

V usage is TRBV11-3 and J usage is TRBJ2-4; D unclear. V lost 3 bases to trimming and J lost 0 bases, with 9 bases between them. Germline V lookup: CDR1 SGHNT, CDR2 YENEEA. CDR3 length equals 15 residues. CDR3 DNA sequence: TGTGCCAGCAGCTTCGGACCGTTAGCCAAAAACATTCAGTACTTC. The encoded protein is CASSFGPLAKNIQYF.

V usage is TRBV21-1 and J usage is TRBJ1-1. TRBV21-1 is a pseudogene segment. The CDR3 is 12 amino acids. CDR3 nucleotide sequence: TGTGCCAGCAGCATCGGAGGCCCTGAAGCTTTCTTT. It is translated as CASSIGGPEAFF.

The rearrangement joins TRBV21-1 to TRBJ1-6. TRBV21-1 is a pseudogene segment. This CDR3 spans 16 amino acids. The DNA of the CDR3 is TGTGCCAGCACCAAGGGGGGGACACTCTATAATTCACCCCTCCACTTT. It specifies CASTKGGTLYNSPLHF.

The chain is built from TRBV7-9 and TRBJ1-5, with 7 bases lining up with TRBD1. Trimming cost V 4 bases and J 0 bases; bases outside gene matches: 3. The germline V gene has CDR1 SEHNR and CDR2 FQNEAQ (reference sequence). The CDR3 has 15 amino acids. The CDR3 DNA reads TGTGCCAGCAGCTCAGGGGGAAATAGCAATCAGCCCCAGCATTTT. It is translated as CASSSGGNSNQPQHF.

The CDR3 DNA sequence: TGTGCCAGCAGCTTTCGGACGGGAAGGTACAATGAGCAGTTCTTC. Amino acid sequence: CASSFRTGRYNEQFF. The chain joins TRBV7-2 to TRBJ2-1, with D maybe TRBD2 (5 bases). From germline, CDR1 is SGHTA and CDR2 FQGNSA. V lost 3 bases, J lost 4 bases, and 13 bases lay in between. The CDR3 sequence is 15 residues long.

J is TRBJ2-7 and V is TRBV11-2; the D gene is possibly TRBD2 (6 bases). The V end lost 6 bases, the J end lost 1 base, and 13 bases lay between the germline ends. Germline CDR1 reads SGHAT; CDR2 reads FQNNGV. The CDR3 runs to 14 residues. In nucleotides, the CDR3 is TGTGCCAGCAGTTTGCGGGACGTTTCCTACGAGCAGTACTTC. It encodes CASSLRDVSYEQYF.

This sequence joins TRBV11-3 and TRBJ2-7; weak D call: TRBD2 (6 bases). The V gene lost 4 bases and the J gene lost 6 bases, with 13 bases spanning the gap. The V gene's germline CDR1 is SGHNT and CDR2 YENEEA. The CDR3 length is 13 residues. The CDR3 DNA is TGTGCCAGCAGCTATTTAGCGACTAGCGAGCAGTACTTC. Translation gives CASSYLATSEQYF.

The CDR3 here is CASSPLPGGGYEQYF. As DNA, the CDR3 is TGTGCCAGCAGCCCTCTACCAGGAGGAGGCTACGAGCAGTACTTC. This sequence joins TRBV14 and TRBJ2-7; weak D call: TRBD2 (5 bases). Trimming pared 4 bases from V and 3 bases from J, leaving 16 bases between. The CDR3 contains 15 residues. Germline V gives CDR1 SGHDN, CDR2 FVKESK.

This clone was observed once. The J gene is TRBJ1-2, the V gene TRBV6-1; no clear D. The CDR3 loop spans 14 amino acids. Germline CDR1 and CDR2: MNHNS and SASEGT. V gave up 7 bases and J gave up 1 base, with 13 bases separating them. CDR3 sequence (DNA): TGTGCCAGCATTCTAGGGCCGCGTAACTATGGCTACACCTTC. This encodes CASILGPRNYGYTF.

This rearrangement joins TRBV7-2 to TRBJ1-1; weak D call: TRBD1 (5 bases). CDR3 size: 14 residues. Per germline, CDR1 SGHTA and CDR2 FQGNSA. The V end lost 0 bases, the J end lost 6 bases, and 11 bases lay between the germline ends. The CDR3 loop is CASSLARGGAEAFF. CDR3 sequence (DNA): TGTGCCAGCAGCTTAGCTAGGGGAGGGGCTGAAGCTTTCTTT.

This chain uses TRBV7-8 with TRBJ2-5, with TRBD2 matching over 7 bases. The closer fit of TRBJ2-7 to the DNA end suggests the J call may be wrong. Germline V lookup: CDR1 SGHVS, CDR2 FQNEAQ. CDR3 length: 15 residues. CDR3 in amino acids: CASSLEAGMTYEQYF. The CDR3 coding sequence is TGTGCCAGCAGCTTAGAAGCGGGGATGACCTACGAGCAGTACTTC.

CDR3: CASSFPGMNTEAFF. The DNA for the CDR3 is TGTGCCAGCAGTTTCCCCGGCATGAACACTGAAGCTTTCTTT. The chain uses TRBV28 and TRBJ1-1; D is unclear. The CDR3 length is 14 residues. Trimming stripped 3 bases from V and 0 bases from J, with 8 bases between. From germline, CDR1 is MDHEN and CDR2 SYDVKM.

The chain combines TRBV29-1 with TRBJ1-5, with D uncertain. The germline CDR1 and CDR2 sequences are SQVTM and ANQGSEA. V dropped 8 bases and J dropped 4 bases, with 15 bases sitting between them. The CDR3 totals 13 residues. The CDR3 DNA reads TGCAGCATCCGGGCGGAGTGTAATCAGCCCCAGCATTTT. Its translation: CSIRAECNQPQHF.

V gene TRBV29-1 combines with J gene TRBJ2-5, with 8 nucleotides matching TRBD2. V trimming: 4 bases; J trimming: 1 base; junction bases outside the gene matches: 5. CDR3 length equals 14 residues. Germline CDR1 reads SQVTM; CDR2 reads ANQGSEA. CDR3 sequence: CSVATGGVQETQYF. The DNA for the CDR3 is TGCAGCGTTGCGACGGGGGGGGTCCAAGAGACCCAGTACTTC.

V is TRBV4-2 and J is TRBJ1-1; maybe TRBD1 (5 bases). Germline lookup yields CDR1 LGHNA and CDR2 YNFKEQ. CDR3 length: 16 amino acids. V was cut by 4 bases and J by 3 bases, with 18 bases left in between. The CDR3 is CASSPSSRGADTEAFF. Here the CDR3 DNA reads TGTGCCAGCAGCCCCAGCTCAAGGGGCGCGGACACTGAAGCTTTCTTT.

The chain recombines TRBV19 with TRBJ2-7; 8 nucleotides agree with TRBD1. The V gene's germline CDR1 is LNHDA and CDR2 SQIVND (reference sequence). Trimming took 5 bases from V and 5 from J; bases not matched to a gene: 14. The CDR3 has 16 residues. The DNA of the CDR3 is TGTGCCAGTAGTCCCCAGAACGGACAGGGCTACCACGAGCAGTACTTC. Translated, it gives CASSPQNGQGYHEQYF.

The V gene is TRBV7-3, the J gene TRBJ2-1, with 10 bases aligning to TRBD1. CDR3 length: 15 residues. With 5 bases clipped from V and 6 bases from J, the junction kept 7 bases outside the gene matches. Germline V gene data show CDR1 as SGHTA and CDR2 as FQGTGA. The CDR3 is CASSPGRDRGNEQFF. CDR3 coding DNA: TGTGCCAGCAGCCCCGGCCGGGACAGGGGCAATGAGCAGTTCTTC.

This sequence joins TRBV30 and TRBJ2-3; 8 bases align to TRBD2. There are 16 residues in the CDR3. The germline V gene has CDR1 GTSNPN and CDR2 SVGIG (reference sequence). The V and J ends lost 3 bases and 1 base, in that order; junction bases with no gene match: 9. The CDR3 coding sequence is TGTGCCTGGAGGAGACGGGCGGGGGGACGCACAGATACGCAGTATTTT. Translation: CAWRRRAGGRTDTQYF.

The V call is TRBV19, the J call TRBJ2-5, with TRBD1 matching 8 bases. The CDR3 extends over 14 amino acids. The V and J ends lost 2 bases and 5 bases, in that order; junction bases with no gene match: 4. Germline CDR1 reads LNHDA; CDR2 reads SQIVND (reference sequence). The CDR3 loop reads CASSIQGARETQYF. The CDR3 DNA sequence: TGTGCCAGTAGTATACAGGGGGCTAGGGAGACCCAGTACTTC.

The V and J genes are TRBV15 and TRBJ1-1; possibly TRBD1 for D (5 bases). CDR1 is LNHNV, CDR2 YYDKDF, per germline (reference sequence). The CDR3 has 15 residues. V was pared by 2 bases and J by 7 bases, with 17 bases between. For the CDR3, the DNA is TGTGCCACCAGCAGATCGGGGGGTAAGGTGGGTGAAGCTTTCTTT. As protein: CATSRSGGKVGEAFF.

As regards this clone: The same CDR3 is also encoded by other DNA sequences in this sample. The CDR3 region is CASSVASGGAGEQFF. The CDR3 DNA reads as TGTGCCAGCAGCGTAGCTAGCGGGGGGGCAGGGGAGCAGTTCTTC. V is TRBV9 and J is TRBJ2-1; 12 bases fit TRBD2. The J segment lost 10 bases and the V segment lost 0 bases, leaving 5 bases of the junction unmatched. CDR1 and CDR2 (germline): SGDLS, YYNGEE. The CDR3 is made up of 15 amino acids. Based on the CDR3 plus reference TRBV9 and TRBJ2-1, the full variable domain is DSGVTQTPKHLITATGQRVTLRCSPRSGDLSVYWYQQSLDQGLQFLIQYYNGEERAKGNILERFSAQQFPDLHSELNLSSLELGDSALYFCASSVASGGAGEQFFGPGTRLTVL.

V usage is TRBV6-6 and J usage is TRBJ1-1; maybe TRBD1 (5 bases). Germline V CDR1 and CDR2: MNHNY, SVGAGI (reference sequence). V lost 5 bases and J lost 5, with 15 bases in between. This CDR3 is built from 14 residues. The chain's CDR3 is CASSAGRGGTEAFF. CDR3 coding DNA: TGTGCCAGCAGTGCCGGCCGGGGGGGAACTGAAGCTTTCTTT.

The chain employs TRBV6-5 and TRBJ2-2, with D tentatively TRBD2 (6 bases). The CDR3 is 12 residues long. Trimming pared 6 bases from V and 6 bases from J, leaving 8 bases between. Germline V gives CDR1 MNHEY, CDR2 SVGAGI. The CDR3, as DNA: TGTGCCAGCAGGGAGGGACCCGGGGAGCTGTTTTTT. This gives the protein CASREGPGELFF.

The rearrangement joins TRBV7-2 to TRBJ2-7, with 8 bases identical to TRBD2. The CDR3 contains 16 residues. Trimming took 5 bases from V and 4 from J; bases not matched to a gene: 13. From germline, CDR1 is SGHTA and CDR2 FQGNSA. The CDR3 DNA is TGTGCCAGCAGCCAGCGGACTAGCCTAAACTCTTACGAGCAGTACTTC. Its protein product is CASSQRTSLNSYEQYF.